This entry is about one TCR beta chain. Its antigen is currently not known. Base qualities are missing; no much larger clone stands one base away. Libraries were constructed by PCR. TCRdb lists the instrument as Illumina HiSeq 2500. To reduce PCR and sequencing biases, unique molecular identifiers were incorporated into the TCR beta cDNA libraries. Some 500,000 cDNA molecules were obtained per 1 to 10 million input T cells, so each molecule approximated one T cell. The same protocol used for the earlier healthy control dataset was applied to prepare and sequence the patient libraries. Samples belonging to the same batch were prepared together, multiplexed and sequenced on a shared HiSeq lane. The original methods were these. MIGEC was used to process the raw barcoded reads, and molecular identifier groups with only a single read were discarded before consensus assembly and CDR3 extraction. VDJtools was used for post-analysis of the clonotype tables, with diversity normalized by down-sampling every dataset to the smallest sample size. Repertoire overlap clustering matched CDR3 amino acid but not nucleotide sequences to correct batch-related cross-sample contamination. Through fastp at Q25 and MiXCR, TCRdb rebuilt clones from the public reads, retaining in-frame beta chains. Each CDR3 protein appears once, grouped with its most common genes and DNA. The V and J calls shown here were made by TCRdb, not taken from the authors' results. The sample data list around 500,000 distinct CDR3 sequences, and around a third of these were observed just once. Around 6% of the sample lies in the top ten.

To demonstrate the VDJtools post-analysis software, TCR beta repertoires were profiled from the peripheral blood of 13 young patients with multiple sclerosis. The patients with multiple sclerosis were children and adolescents between about 6 and 17 years of age. The CDR3, from cysteine to phenylalanine, totals 15 residues. Only the CDR3 portion is preserved as DNA: 45 bases, with reading frame beginning at the first base. Per the germline V gene, SGHRS is the CDR1 and YFSETQ is the CDR2. The V end gives up 4 bases and the J end 2 bases, leaving 6 bases in the junction not matched to a gene. The data are from a study of post-analysis software for immune sequencing data (dated by TCRdb to the mid-2010s). Regarding the research as a whole: Recorded disease courses included relapsing-remitting, secondary progressive and progressive-relapsing multiple sclerosis, with some patients lacking subtype annotation. The patient repertoires were compared against approximately ten previously published healthy control repertoires obtained from donors aged about 6 to 28 years. A subset of samples was prepared in parallel using single-end sample barcoding, then pooled and co-amplified after Illumina adapter ligation. Here is what the overall study found, with its caveats: Significantly higher frequencies in patients than in controls were found for roughly 5 TRBV segments, including TRBV5-6, TRBV5-1 and TRBV20-1. Direct clustering with F measure revealed strong co-clustering of samples prepared in the same batch, which led to a batch-effect correction. Compared with controls, multiple sclerosis patients had significantly lower normalized Chao1 diversity, a finding suggesting substantial peripheral T-cell clonal expansion. The control group was slightly older than the multiple sclerosis patient group.

The V and J segments used are TRBV5-1 and TRBJ2-7; TRBD2 aligns with 10 central bases. The source material was blood. The TCR comes from a girl between 2 and 17 years old with multiple sclerosis. The DNA sequence reads TGCGCCAGCAGCAGGACTAGCGGTTTCGCCTACGAGCAGTACTTC. Its translation reads: CASSRTSGFAYEQYF.